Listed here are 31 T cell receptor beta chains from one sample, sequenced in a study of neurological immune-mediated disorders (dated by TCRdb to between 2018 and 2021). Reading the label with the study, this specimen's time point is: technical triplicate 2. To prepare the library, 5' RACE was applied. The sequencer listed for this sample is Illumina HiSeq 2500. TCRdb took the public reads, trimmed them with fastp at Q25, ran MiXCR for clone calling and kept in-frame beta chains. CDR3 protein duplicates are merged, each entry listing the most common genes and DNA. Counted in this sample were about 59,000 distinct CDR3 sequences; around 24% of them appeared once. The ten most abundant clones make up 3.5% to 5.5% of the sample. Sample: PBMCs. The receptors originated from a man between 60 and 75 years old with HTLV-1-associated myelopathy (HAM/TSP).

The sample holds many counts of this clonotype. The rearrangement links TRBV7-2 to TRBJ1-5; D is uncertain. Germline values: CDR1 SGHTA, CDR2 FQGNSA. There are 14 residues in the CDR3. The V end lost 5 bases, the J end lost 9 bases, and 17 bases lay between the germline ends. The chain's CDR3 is CASSRGPSSGPQHF. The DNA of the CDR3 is TGTGCCAGCAGCCGAGGGCCTTCTTCGGGGCCCCAGCATTTT.

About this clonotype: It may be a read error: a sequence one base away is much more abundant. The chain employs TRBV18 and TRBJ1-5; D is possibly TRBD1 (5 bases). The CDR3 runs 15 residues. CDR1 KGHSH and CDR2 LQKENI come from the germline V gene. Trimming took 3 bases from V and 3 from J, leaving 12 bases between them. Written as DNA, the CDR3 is TGTGCCAGCTCACCGGGGCTGGCCCTCAATCAGCCCCAGCATTTT. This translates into CASSPGLALNQPQHF. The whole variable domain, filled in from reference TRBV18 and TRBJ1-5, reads NAGVMQNPRHLVRRRGQEARLRCSPMKGHSHVYWYRQLPEEGLKFMVYLQKENIIDESGMPKERFSAEFPKEGPSILRIQQVVRGDSAAYFCASSPGLALNQPQHFGDGTRLSIL.

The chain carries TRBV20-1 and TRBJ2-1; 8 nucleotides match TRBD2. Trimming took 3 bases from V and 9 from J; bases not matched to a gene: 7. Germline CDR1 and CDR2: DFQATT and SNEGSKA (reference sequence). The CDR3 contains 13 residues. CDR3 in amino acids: CSASGRAVFEQFF. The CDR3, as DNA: TGCAGTGCTAGCGGGAGGGCCGTGTTTGAGCAGTTCTTC.

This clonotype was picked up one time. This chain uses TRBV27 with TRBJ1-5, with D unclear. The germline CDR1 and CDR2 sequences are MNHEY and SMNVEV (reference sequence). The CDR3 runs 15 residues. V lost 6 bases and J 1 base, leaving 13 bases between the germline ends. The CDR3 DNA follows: TGTGCCAGCAGAATCGGCAGGTCAAGCAATCAGCCCCAGCATTTT. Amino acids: CASRIGRSSNQPQHF.

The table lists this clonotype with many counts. CDR3 bases: TGCAGTGCCACTTCGACTAGCGGGAGAACGACAGATACGCAGTATTTT. It translates to CSATSTSGRTTDTQYF. The rearrangement joins TRBV20-1 to TRBJ2-3; 12 bases align to TRBD2. This CDR3 is 16 amino acids long. Germline CDR1 is DFQATT and CDR2 is SNEGSKA (reference sequence). V shed 6 bases and J 3 bases; nucleotides not matched to a gene: 10.

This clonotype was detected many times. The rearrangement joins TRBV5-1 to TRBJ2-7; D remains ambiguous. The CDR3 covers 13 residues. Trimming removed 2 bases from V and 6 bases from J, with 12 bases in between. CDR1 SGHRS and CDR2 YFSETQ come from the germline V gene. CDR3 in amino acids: CASSFNEKGEQYF. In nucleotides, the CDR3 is TGCGCCAGCAGCTTCAATGAGAAGGGCGAGCAGTACTTC.

The CDR3 DNA is TGTGCCAGCAGCTTTAACAGCCGGGGAGGAGAGACCCAGTACTTC. Residues: CASSFNSRGGETQYF. The chain joins TRBV7-2 to TRBJ2-5; a weak D match, TRBD2 (6 bases). The germline gives CDR1 SGHTA, CDR2 FQGNSA. This CDR3 region has 15 residues. Trimming took off 3 bases at V and 4 bases at J, with 15 bases between the two ends.

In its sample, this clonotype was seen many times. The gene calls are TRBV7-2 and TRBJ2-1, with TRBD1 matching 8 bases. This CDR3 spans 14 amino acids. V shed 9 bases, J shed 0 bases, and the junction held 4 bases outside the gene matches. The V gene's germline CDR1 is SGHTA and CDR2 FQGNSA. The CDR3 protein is CASKGQDSYNEQFF. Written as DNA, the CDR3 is TGTGCCAGTAAGGGACAGGACTCCTACAATGAGCAGTTCTTC.

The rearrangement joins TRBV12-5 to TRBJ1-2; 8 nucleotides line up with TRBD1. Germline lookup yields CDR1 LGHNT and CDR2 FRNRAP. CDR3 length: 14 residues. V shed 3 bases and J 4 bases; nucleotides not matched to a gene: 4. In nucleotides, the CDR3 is TGTGCTAGTGGTTTAGGGACAGGAGCCTATGGCTACACCTTC. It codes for CASGLGTGAYGYTF. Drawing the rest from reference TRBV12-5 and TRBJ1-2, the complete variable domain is DARVTQTPRHKVTEMGQEVTMRCQPILGHNTVFWYRQTMMQGLELLAYFRNRAPLDDSGMPKDRFSAEMPDATLATLKIQPSEPRDSAVYFCASGLGTGAYGYTFGSGTRLTVV.

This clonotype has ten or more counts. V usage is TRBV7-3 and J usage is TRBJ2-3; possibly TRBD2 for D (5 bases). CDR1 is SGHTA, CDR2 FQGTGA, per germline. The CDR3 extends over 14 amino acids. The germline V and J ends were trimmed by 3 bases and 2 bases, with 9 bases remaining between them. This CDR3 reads CASSFSGNTDTQYF. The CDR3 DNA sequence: TGTGCCAGCAGCTTTTCCGGGAACACAGATACGCAGTATTTT.

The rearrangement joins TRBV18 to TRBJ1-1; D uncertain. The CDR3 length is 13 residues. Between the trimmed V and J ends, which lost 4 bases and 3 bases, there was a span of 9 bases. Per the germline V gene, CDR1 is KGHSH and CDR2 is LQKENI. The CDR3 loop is CASSREQYTEAFF. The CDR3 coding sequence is TGTGCCAGCTCACGAGAACAGTACACTGAAGCTTTCTTT. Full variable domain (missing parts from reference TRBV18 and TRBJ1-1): NAGVMQNPRHLVRRRGQEARLRCSPMKGHSHVYWYRQLPEEGLKFMVYLQKENIIDESGMPKERFSAEFPKEGPSILRIQQVVRGDSAAYFCASSREQYTEAFFGQGTRLTVV.

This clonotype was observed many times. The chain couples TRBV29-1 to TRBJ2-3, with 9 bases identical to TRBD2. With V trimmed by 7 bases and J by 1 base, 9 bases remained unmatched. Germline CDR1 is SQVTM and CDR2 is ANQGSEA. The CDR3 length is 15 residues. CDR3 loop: CSAGGAGGRTDTQYF. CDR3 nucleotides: TGCAGCGCGGGGGGGGCGGGAGGGCGCACAGATACGCAGTATTTT.

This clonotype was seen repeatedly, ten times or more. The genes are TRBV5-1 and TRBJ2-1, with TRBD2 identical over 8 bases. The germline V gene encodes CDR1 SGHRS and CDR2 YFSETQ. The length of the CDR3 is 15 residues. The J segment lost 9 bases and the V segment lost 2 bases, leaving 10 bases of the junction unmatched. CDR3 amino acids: CASSLGPGGKVEQFF. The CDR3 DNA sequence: TGCGCCAGCAGCTTAGGCCCGGGAGGGAAGGTTGAGCAGTTCTTC.

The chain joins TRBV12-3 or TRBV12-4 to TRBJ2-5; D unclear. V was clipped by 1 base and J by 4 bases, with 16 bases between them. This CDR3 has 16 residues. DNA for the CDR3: TGTGCCAGCAGTTTAGGGTTGGGCACTCTAGGAGAGACCCAGTACTTC. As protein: CASSLGLGTLGETQYF.

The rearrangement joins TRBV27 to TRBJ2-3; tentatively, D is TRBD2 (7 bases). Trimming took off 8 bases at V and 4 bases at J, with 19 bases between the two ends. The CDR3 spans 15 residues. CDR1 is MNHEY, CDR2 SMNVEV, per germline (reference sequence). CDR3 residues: CASAGAPRYSDTQYF. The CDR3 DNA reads TGTGCCAGCGCGGGGGCACCGAGGTATTCAGATACGCAGTATTTT.

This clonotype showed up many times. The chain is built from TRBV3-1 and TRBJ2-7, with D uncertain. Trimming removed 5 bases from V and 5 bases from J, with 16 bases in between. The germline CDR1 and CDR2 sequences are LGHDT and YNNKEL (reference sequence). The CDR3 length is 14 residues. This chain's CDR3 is CASSEGRAANEQYF. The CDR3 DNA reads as TGTGCCAGCAGCGAAGGCCGCGCCGCTAACGAGCAGTACTTC.

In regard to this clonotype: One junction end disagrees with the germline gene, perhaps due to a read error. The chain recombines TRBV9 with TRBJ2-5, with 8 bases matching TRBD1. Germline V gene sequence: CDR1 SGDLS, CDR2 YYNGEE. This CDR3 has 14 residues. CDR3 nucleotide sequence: TGTGCAAGCAGTCTGGGACAGGCCAAAGAGACCCAGTACTTC. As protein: CASSLGQAKETQYF.

The CDR3: CASAKPGSYEQYF. As DNA, the CDR3 is TGTGCCAGCGCTAAGCCAGGTTCCTACGAGCAGTACTTC. The chain has TRBV6-1 and TRBJ2-7, with D unresolved. Germline V gene data show CDR1 as MNHNS and CDR2 as SASEGT. V was clipped by 8 bases and J by 1 base, with 12 bases between them. The CDR3 contains 13 residues.

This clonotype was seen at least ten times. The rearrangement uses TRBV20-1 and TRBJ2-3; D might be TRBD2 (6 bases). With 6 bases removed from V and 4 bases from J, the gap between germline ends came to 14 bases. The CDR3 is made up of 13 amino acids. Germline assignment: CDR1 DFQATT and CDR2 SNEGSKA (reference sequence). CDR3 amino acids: CSARRDFSDTQYF. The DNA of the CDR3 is TGCAGTGCACGCCGGGACTTCTCAGATACGCAGTATTTT.

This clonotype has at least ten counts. CDR3 protein: CSAGGRGSSNQPQHF. CDR3 DNA sequence: TGCAGTGCCGGAGGACGGGGCAGCAGCAATCAGCCCCAGCATTTT. The chain uses TRBV20-1 and TRBJ1-5, with D perhaps TRBD1 (5 bases). The V end lost 6 bases, the J end lost 1 base, and 16 bases lay between the germline ends. Germline CDR1 and CDR2: DFQATT and SNEGSKA (reference sequence). The CDR3 consists of 15 residues.

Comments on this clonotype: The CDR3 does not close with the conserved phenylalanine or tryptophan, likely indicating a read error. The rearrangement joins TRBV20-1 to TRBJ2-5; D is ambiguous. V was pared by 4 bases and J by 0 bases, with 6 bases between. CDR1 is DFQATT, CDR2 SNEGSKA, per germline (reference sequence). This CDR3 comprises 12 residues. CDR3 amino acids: CSATENQETQYL. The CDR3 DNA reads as TGCAGTGCTACAGAGAACCAAGAGACCCAGTACTTA.

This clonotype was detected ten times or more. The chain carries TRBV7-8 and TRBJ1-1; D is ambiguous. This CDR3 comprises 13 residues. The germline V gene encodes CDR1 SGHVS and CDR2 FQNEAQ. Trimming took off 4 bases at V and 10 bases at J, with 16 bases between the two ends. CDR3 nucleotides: TGTGCCAGCAGCTCATACGGCTCTCCAGCAGCTTTCTTT. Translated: CASSSYGSPAAFF.

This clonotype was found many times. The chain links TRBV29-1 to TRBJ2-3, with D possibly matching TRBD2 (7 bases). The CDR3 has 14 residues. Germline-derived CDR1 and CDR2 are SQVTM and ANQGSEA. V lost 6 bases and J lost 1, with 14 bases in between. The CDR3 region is CSVAGAGRTDTQYF. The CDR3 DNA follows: TGCAGCGTCGCGGGGGCAGGTCGCACAGATACGCAGTATTTT.

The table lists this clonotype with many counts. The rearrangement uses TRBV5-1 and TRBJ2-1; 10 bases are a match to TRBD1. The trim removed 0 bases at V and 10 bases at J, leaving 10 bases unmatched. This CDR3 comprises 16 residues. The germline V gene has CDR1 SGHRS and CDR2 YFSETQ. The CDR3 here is CASSLDGTGVSSEQFF. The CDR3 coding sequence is TGCGCCAGCAGCTTGGATGGGACAGGGGTGTCTAGCGAGCAGTTCTTC.

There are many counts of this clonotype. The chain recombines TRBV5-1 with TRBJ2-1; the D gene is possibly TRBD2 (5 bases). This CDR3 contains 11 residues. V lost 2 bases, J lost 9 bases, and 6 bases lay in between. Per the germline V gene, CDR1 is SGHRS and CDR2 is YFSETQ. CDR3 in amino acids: CASSFEGEQFF. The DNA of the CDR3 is TGCGCCAGCAGCTTCGAGGGTGAGCAGTTCTTC.

The CDR3 DNA follows: TGCGCCAGCAGCCCGAAACAGGGGTCACACACTGAAGCTTTCTTT. This translates into CASSPKQGSHTEAFF. This chain uses TRBV5-1 with TRBJ1-1, with 7 bases matching TRBD1. Germline CDR1 is SGHRS and CDR2 is YFSETQ. With V trimmed by 4 bases and J by 3 bases, 9 bases remained unmatched. This CDR3 comprises 15 residues.

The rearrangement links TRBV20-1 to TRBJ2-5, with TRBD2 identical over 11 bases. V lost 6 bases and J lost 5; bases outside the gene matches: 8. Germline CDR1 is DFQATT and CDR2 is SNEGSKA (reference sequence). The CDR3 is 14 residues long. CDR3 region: CSANRLAGGETQYF. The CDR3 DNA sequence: TGCAGTGCCAATAGGCTAGCGGGAGGCGAGACCCAGTACTTC.

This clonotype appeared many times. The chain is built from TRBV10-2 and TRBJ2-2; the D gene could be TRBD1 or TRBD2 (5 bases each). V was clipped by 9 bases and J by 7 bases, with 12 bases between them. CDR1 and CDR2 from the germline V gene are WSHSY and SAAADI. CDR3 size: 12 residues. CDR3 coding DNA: TGCGCCAGTTCGAGGGGTGGCGGGGAGCTGTTTTTT. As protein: CASSRGGGELFF.

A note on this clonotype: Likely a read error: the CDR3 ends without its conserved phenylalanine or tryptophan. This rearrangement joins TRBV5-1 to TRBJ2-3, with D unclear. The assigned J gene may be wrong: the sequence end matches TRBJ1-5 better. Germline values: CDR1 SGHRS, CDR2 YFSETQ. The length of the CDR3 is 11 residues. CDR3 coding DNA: TGCGCCAGCAGCCTCCTGGATACGCAGCATTTG. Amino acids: CASSLLDTQHL.

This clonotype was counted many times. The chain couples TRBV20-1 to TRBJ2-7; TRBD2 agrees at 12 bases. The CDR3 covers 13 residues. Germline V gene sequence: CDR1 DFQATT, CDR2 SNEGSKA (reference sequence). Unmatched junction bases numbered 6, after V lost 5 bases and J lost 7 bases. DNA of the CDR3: TGCAGTGCTGTAGGTCTAGCGGGAGGGGAGCAGTACTTC. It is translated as CSAVGLAGGEQYF.

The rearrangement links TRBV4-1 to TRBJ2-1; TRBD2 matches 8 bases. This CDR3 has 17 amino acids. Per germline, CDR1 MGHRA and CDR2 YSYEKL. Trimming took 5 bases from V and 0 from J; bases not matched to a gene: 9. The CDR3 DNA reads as TGCGCCAGCAGCTCCACCGACAGCGGGAGCTCCTACAATGAGCAGTTCTTC. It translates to CASSSTDSGSSYNEQFF.